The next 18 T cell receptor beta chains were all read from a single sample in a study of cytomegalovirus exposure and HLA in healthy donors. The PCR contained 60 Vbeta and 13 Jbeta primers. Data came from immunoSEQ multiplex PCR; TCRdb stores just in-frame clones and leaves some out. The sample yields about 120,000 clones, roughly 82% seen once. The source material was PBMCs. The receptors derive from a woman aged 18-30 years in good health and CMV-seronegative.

The DNA for the CDR3 is TGTGCCTGGAGTGTAGGAGGTCGGCACCAGTTCTTC. Translated, it gives CAWSVGGRHQFF. The chain joins TRBV30 to TRBJ2-1; a weak D match, TRBD2 (5 bases). The CDR3 totals 12 residues. With 0 bases removed from V and 13 bases from J, the gap between germline ends came to 13 bases. Germline V gene data show CDR1 as GTSNPN and CDR2 as SVGIG (reference sequence). Filled out from reference TRBV30 and TRBJ2-1, the complete variable domain reads SQTIHQWPATLVQPVGSPLSLECTVEGTSNPNLYWYRQAAGRGLQLLFYSVGIGQISSEVPQNLSASRPQDRQFILSSKKLLLSDSGFYLCAWSVGGRHQFFGPGTRLTVL.

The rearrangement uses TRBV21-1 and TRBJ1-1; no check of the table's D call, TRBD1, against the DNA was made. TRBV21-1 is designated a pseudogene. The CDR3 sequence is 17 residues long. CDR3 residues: CASSKLGDSRMNTEAFF. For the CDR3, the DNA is TGTGCCAGCAGCAAATTGGGGGACAGCCGGATGAACACTGAAGCTTTCTTT.

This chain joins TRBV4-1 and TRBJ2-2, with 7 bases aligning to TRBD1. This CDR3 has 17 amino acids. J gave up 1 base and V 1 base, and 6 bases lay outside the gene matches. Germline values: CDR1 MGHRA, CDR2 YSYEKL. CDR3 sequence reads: CASSQVGTVLNTGELFF. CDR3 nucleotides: TGCGCCAGCAGCCAAGTAGGGACAGTTCTGAACACCGGGGAGCTGTTTTTT.

The CDR3 region is CASSPAPRKAFF. CDR3 DNA: TGTGCCAGCTCACCCGCACCTAGGAAAGCTTTCTTT. J is TRBJ1-1 and V is TRBV18; no reliable D call. Trimming cost V 3 bases and J 9 bases, with 11 bases left between them. CDR1 and CDR2 (germline): KGHSH, LQKENI. The CDR3 totals 12 residues. Full variable domain (rest looked up from reference TRBV18 and TRBJ1-1): NAGVMQNPRHLVRRRGQEARLRCSPMKGHSHVYWYRQLPEEGLKFMVYLQKENIIDESGMPKERFSAEFPKEGPSILRIQQVVRGDSAAYFCASSPAPRKAFFGQGTRLTVV.

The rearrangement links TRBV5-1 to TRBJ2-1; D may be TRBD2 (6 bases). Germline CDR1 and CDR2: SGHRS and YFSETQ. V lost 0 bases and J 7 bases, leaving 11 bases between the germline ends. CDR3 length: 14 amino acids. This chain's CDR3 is CASSLGGGENEQFF. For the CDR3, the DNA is TGCGCCAGCAGCTTGGGGGGAGGTGAGAATGAGCAGTTCTTC.

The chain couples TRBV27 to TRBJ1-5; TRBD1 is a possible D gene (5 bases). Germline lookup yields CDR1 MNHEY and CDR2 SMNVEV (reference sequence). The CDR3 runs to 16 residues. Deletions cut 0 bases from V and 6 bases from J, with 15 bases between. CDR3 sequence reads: CASSLSWGEVSQPQHF. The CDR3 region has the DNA TGTGCCAGCAGTTTATCATGGGGGGAGGTAAGTCAGCCCCAGCATTTT.

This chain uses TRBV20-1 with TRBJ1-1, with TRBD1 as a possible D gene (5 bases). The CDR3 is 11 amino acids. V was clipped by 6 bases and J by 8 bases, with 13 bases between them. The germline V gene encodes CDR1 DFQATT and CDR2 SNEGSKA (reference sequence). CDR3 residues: CSAGRGEEAFF. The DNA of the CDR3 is TGCAGTGCCGGGAGGGGAGAAGAAGCTTTCTTT.

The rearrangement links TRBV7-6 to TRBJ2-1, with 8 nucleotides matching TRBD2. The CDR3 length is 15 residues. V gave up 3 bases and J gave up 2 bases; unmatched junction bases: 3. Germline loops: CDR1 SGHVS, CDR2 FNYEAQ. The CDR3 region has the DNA TGTGCCAGCAGCTTTAGGCGGGAGGCCTACAATGAGCAGTTCTTC. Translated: CASSFRREAYNEQFF.

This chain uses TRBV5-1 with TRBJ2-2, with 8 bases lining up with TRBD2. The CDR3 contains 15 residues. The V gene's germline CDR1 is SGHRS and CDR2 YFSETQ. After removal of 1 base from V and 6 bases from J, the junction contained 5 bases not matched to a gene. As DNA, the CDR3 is TGCGCCAGCAGCTTGTCGAGCGGGAGTGCCGGGGAGCTGTTTTTT. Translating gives CASSLSSGSAGELFF. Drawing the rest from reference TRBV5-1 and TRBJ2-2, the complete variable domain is KAGVTQTPRYLIKTRGQQVTLSCSPISGHRSVSWYQQTPGQGLQFLFEYFSETQRNKGNFPGRFSGRQFSNSRSEMNVSTLELGDSALYLCASSLSSGSAGELFFGEGSRLTVL.

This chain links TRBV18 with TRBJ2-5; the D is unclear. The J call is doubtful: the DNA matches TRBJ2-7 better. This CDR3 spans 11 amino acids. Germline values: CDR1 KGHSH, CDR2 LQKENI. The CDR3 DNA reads TGTGCCAGCTCACCAGGGCTCGAGCAGTACTTC. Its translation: CASSPGLEQYF.

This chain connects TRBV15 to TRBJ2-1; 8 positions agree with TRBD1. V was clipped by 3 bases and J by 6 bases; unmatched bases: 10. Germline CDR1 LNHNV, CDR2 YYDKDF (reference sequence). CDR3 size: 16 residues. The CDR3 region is CATSRRAGGASNEQFF. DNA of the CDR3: TGTGCCACCAGCAGGAGGGCAGGGGGCGCAAGCAATGAGCAGTTCTTC.

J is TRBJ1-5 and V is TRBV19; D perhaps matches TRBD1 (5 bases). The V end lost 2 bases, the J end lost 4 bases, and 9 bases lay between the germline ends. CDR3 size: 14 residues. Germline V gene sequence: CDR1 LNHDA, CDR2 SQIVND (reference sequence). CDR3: CASSIYQGNQPQHF. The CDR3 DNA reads TGTGCCAGTAGTATATATCAGGGTAATCAGCCCCAGCATTTT.

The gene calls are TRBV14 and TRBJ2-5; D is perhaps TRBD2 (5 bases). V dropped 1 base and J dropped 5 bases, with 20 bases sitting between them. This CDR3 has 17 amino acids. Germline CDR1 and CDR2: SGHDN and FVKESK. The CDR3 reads CASSQARGVLGGETQYF. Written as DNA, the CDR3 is TGTGCCAGCAGCCAAGCCCGGGGTGTGCTGGGTGGGGAGACCCAGTACTTC.

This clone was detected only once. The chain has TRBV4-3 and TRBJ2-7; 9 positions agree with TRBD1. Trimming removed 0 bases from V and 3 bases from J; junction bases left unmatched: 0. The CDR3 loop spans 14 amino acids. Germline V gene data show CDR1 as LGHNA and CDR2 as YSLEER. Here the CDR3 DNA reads TGCGCCAGCAGCCAAGAGGGACAGGGCTACGAGCAGTACTTC. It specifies CASSQEGQGYEQYF.

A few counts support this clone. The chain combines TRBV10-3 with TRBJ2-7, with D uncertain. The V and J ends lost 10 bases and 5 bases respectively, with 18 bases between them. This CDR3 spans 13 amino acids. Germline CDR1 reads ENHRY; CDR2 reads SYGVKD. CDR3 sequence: CASSKAETHEQYF. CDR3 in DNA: TGTGCCAGTTCCAAGGCGGAAACCCACGAGCAGTACTTC.

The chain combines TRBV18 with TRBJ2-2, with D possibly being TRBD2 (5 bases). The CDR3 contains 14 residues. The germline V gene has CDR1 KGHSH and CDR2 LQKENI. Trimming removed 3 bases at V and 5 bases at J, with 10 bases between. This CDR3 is CASSPHPGTGELFF. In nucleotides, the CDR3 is TGTGCCAGCTCACCTCACCCGGGAACCGGGGAGCTGTTTTTT.

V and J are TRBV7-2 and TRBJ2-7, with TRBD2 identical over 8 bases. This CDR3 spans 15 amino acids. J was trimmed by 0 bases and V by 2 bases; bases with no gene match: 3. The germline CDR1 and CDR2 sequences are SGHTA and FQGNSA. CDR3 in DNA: TGTGCCAGCAGCTTAAATAGCGGGAACTCCTACGAGCAGTACTTC. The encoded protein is CASSLNSGNSYEQYF.

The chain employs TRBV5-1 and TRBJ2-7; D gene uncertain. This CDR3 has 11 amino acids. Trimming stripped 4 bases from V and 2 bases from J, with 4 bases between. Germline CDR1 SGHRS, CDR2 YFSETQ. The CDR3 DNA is TGCGCCAGCAGCAGCGCCTACGAGCAGTACTTC. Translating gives CASSSAYEQYF.